Listed below are T cell receptor beta chains from one sample, sequenced in a study of shared clonotypes between healthy human individuals. Clones were read by immunoSEQ multiplex PCR, and TCRdb kept only the in-frame ones, dropping some. Of nearly 750,000 clones detected, around 70% appear once; the ten largest clones hold about 1.8%. The sample comprised memory CD4+ T cells sorted from blood. The receptor source for this set is a woman aged 25 to 39 in good health. The CDR3 runs from the conserved cysteine through the conserved F or W. A D gene is named only where the DNA matches it firmly. Expanded clones are given a class, and other clones once, few, many or no size at all.

TRBV14,-,TRBJ2-5,TRBD1,TGTGCCAGCAGCCAGCTCGAGGGACAGGGTGATGAGACCCAGTACTTC,CASSQLEGQGDETQYF
TRBV28,-,TRBJ1-1,-,TGTGCCAGCAGTTTATTTGGGGGTCTGAACACTGAAGCTTTCTTT,CASSLFGGLNTEAFF
TRBV11-2,-,TRBJ1-2,-,TGTGCCAGCAGCTTAGAAGGGAGAGGCTACACCTTC,CASSLEGRGYTF
TRBV19,few,TRBJ1-2,-,TGTGCCAGTAGTTCGCCAGGGAGACTCTACACCTTC,CASSSPGRLYTF
TRBV11-2,-,TRBJ1-4,-,TGTGCCAGCAGCTTACGTGAAAAACTGTTTTTT,CASSLREKLFF
TRBV28,many,TRBJ2-3,-,TGTGCCAGCAGCCTTGGACTGAGCACAGATACGCAGTATTTT,CASSLGLSTDTQYF
TRBV5-1,once,TRBJ2-3,-,TGCGCCAGCAGCTTTGGTCGAGAGACAGATACGCAGTATTTT,CASSFGRETDTQYF
TRBV11-2,-,TRBJ2-7,-,TGTGCCAGCAGCTTAGTCCTAGTGTACGAGCAGTACTTC,CASSLVLVYEQYF
TRBV5-1,-,TRBJ2-7,TRBD2,TGCGCCAGCAGCTGGGCTATGACTAGCGGGAACGAGCAGTACTTC,CASSWAMTSGNEQYF
TRBV19,-,TRBJ1-1,-,TGTGCCAGTAGTATAGACAGGGGAGGCACTGAAGCTTTCTTT,CASSIDRGGTEAFF
TRBV7-9,few,TRBJ1-2,TRBD1,TGTGCCAGCAGCCAAGGGACAGGGGGCAAGAATGGCTACACCTTC,CASSQGTGGKNGYTF
TRBV5-1,-,TRBJ2-1,-,TGCGCCAGCAGCTCGGTGGGGAACCGCCACAATGAGCAGTTCTTC,CASSSVGNRHNEQFF
TRBV28,-,TRBJ2-5,-,TGTGCCAGCAGTTCCCCCCCCGGGGGCAGGGAGACCCAGTACTTC,CASSSPPGGRETQYF
TRBV11-1,once,TRBJ2-7,-,TGTGCCAGCAGCTCGTCCAAAGGGGAGCAGTACTTC,CASSSSKGEQYF
TRBV7-9,once,TRBJ2-1,TRBD1,TGTGCCAGCAGCAAGGGGGCGATGTCCTACAATGAGCAGTTCTTC,CASSKGAMSYNEQFF
TRBV15,-,TRBJ1-2,-,TGTGCCACCAGCATTACTAACTATGGCTACACCTTC,CATSITNYGYTF
TRBV7-2,once,TRBJ2-5,TRBD2,TGTGCCAGCAGCTGGACTAGCGGGAGGGAAGAGACCCAGTACTTC,CASSWTSGREETQYF
TRBV5-6,-,TRBJ2-3,-,TGTGCCAGCACCTCGGCGGGCACAGATACGCAGTATTTT,CASTSAGTDTQYF
TRBV19,-,TRBJ1-1,TRBD1,TGTGCCAGTAGTCCGAGTGACAGGGTGAAGAGAACTGAAGCTTTCTTT,CASSPSDRVKRTEAFF
TRBV10-2,-,TRBJ2-3,TRBD2,TGCGCCAGCACGCCGGGAGGGGGGGATACGCAGTATTTT,CASTPGGGDTQYF
TRBV11-2,-,TRBJ1-2,TRBD1,TGTGCCAGCAGCGTCGGGACAGGGAACTATGGCTACACCTTC,CASSVGTGNYGYTF
TRBV19,-,TRBJ1-5,-,TGTGCCAGTAGTATAGAGAGTCCACCGGCCGGGTTTCCCCAGCATTTT,CASSIESPPAGFPQHF
TRBV6-5,few,TRBJ2-2,-,TGTGCCAGCAGCCAGGACTACCCGGGCGGCGGGGAGCTGTTTTTT,CASSQDYPGGGELFF
TRBV6-6,-,TRBJ1-6,-,TGTGCCACGCACCAACAGGGTTTGGAGAATTCACCCCTCCACTTT,CATHQQGLENSPLHF
TRBV6-6,-,TRBJ2-2,-,TGTGCCAGCAGTCTCGATTCAACCGGGGAGCTGTTTTTT,CASSLDSTGELFF
TRBV4-2,once,TRBJ2-1,-,TGTGCCAGCAGCCAAGAAGGGCTGGCTGCCTACAATGAGCAGTTCTTC,CASSQEGLAAYNEQFF
TRBV7-8,-,TRBJ2-4,-,TGTGCCAGCAGCTCTACCCGGGACCGACTTGTGGCCAAAAACATTCAGTACTTC,CASSSTRDRLVAKNIQYF
TRBV14,-,TRBJ1-2,-,TGTGCCAGCAGCCAAGATGTATCGCGTACCTATGGCTACACCTTC,CASSQDVSRTYGYTF
TRBV5-1,-,TRBJ2-5,-,TGCGCCAGCAGCGCAGGCCGGGACCCCGGGGAGACCCAGTACTTC,CASSAGRDPGETQYF
TRBV28,-,TRBJ2-7,TRBD2,TGTGCCAGCAGTAGAGCGGGAACTACCTCCTACGAGCAGTACTTC,CASSRAGTTSYEQYF
TRBV27,-,TRBJ1-1,TRBD1,TGTGCCAGCAGTTCTAGGACAGGAGGCGCTTTCTTT,CASSSRTGGAFF
TRBV18,-,TRBJ2-2,-,TGTGCCAGCTCACCTAGACCGGAAAACACCGGGGAGCTGTTTTTT,CASSPRPENTGELFF
TRBV28,-,TRBJ1-2,-,TGTGCCAGCAGTCCGACCCACGGTGGCTATGGCTACACCTTC,CASSPTHGGYGYTF
TRBV25-1,few,TRBJ2-1,TRBD2,TGTGCCAGCAGTGAATTTAGCGGGACGTACAATGAGCAGTTCTTC,CASSEFSGTYNEQFF
TRBV5-6,-,TRBJ1-2,-,TGTGCCAGCAGCTTCCTCCTGGATGGCTACACCTTC,CASSFLLDGYTF
TRBV10-1,-,TRBJ2-3,TRBD1,TGCGCCAGCAGTCGCAGGGGGCAGACAGATACGCAGTATTTT,CASSRRGQTDTQYF